The 18 T cell receptor beta chains below all came from one sample that was sequenced in a study of T cell changes during pregnancy in multiple sclerosis (dated by TCRdb to between 2018 and 2020). The library was made by the immunoSEQ multiplex PCR assay. The immuneACCESS repertoire file appears here via TCRdb, limited to in-frame rearrangements. These files lack a portion of the clones; in checked studies, under half of the deficit traces to unresolved V genes, and the cause of the others is not known. In all, the sample holds roughly 120,000 clones, and 93% of those were seen once. The ten largest clones represent less than 7.5% of the sample. The sample here was peripheral blood, taken before pregnancy. Receptors were obtained from a female donor with multiple sclerosis, enrolled in a pregnancy study.

This clone has a single count. CDR3 protein: CASHTGNYNEQFF. CDR3 coding DNA: TGTGCCAGCCATACCGGTAACTACAATGAGCAGTTCTTC. V is TRBV2 and J is TRBJ2-1; D remains ambiguous. Germline lookup yields CDR1 SNHLY and CDR2 FYNNEI. V lost 8 bases, J lost 3 bases, and 11 bases lay in between. This CDR3 contains 13 residues.

V gene TRBV2 combines with J gene TRBJ1-1; 8 nucleotides line up with TRBD1. V gave up 7 bases and J gave up 3 bases; unmatched junction bases: 7. The CDR3 runs to 14 residues. Per the germline V gene, CDR1 is SNHLY and CDR2 is FYNNEI. The DNA for the CDR3 is TGTGCCAGCACCGAAAGGACAGGGCACACTGAAGCTTTCTTT. Its protein is CASTERTGHTEAFF.

This chain connects TRBV15 to TRBJ1-4, with 9 bases fitting TRBD1. The CDR3 runs 16 residues. Germline V gene data show CDR1 as LNHNV and CDR2 as YYDKDF (reference sequence). Trimming removed 0 bases from V and 8 bases from J; junction bases left unmatched: 7. The CDR3 nucleotides read TGTGCCACCAGCAGAGATCGACAGGGGACAGGGGAAAAACTGTTTTTT. Its translation: CATSRDRQGTGEKLFF.

This sequence joins TRBV7-9 and TRBJ2-1; D is ambiguous. V dropped 5 bases and J dropped 7 bases, with 6 bases sitting between them. CDR1 and CDR2 from the germline V gene are SEHNR and FQNEAQ (reference sequence). The CDR3 is made up of 11 amino acids. The CDR3 region has the DNA TGTGCCAGCAGCCTCGGGAATGAGCAGTTCTTC. Translation gives CASSLGNEQFF.

This clone was detected only a few times. This chain uses TRBV28 with TRBJ2-7, with unresolved D. Germline lookup yields CDR1 MDHEN and CDR2 SYDVKM. With 3 bases removed from V and 6 bases from J, the gap between germline ends came to 9 bases. The CDR3 extends over 12 amino acids. CDR3 bases: TGTGCCAGCAGTTTCCCACTCCGCGAGCAGTACTTC. Translation: CASSFPLREQYF.

This chain uses TRBV27 with TRBJ2-2; possible D gene TRBD1, 6 bases. CDR1 MNHEY and CDR2 SMNVEV come from the germline V gene (reference sequence). The V and J ends lost 6 bases and 8 bases respectively, with 10 bases between them. The CDR3 is 12 residues long. The CDR3 region has the DNA TGTGCCAGCAGGATTAGGGGGGGGGAGCTGTTTTTT. This gives the protein CASRIRGGELFF.

The rearrangement joins TRBV6-6 to TRBJ1-5; D not resolved. In germline, CDR1 is MNHNY, CDR2 SVGAGI (reference sequence). The ends were cut back, 2 bases at V and 3 bases at J, with 2 bases in the middle. There are 12 residues in the CDR3. The CDR3 DNA reads TGTGCCAGCAGTTACCTCAATCAGCCCCAGCATTTT. Protein sequence: CASSYLNQPQHF.

J is TRBJ2-7 and V is TRBV10-3; TRBD1 is a possible D gene (5 bases). Per the germline V gene, CDR1 is ENHRY and CDR2 is SYGVKD. V dropped 4 bases and J dropped 3 bases, with 37 bases sitting between them. The CDR3 totals 22 residues. DNA of the CDR3: TGTGCCATCAGTGCCCCTTTGACCCAACTGGACACAGGTAGAGAGGTCTTCTACGAGCAGTACTTC. Protein product: CAISAPLTQLDTGREVFYEQYF.

V gene TRBV5-5 combines with J gene TRBJ1-1; TRBD1 agrees at 9 bases. The CDR3 is made up of 17 amino acids. Germline V gene data show CDR1 as SGHKS and CDR2 as YYEKEE (reference sequence). V dropped 4 bases and J dropped 0; count of bases not matched to a gene: 10. CDR3 amino acids: CASSVGQGREMNTEAFF. The DNA for the CDR3 is TGTGCCAGCAGCGTAGGACAGGGGCGAGAAATGAACACTGAAGCTTTCTTT.

The rearrangement uses TRBV7-8 and TRBJ2-1, with 7 bases lining up with TRBD1. The CDR3 extends over 15 amino acids. Germline trimming cut 0 bases from V and 4 bases from J; bases unmatched to any gene: 3. Per the germline V gene, CDR1 is SGHVS and CDR2 is FQNEAQ. Written as DNA, the CDR3 is TGTGCCAGCAGCTTAGCCCGGGACAGATACAATGAGCAGTTCTTC. This gives the protein CASSLARDRYNEQFF.

This chain uses TRBV5-1 with TRBJ1-1; possibly TRBD1 for D (5 bases). Per the germline V gene, CDR1 is SGHRS and CDR2 is YFSETQ. Trimming took off 1 base at V and 0 bases at J, with 13 bases between the two ends. The CDR3 spans 16 residues. This CDR3 reads CASSLRQSRMNTEAFF. DNA of the CDR3: TGCGCCAGCAGCTTGAGACAGTCTCGAATGAACACTGAAGCTTTCTTT. Full variable domain (remainder filled in from reference TRBV5-1 and TRBJ1-1): KAGVTQTPRYLIKTRGQQVTLSCSPISGHRSVSWYQQTPGQGLQFLFEYFSETQRNKGNFPGRFSGRQFSNSRSEMNVSTLELGDSALYLCASSLRQSRMNTEAFFGQGTRLTVV.

This chain uses TRBV6-1 with TRBJ2-7, with 8 bases fitting TRBD2. The germline CDR1 and CDR2 sequences are MNHNS and SASEGT. The CDR3 has 11 amino acids. Trimming cost V 3 bases and J 13 bases; bases outside gene matches: 5. CDR3 DNA sequence: TGTGCCAGCAGTGATAGCGGGACAATTTACTTC. Encoded protein: CASSDSGTIYF.

The V and J genes are TRBV7-3 and TRBJ1-6; D unclear. This CDR3 comprises 13 residues. V shed 3 bases and J shed 7 bases, with 7 bases lying between them. Germline V lookup: CDR1 SGHTA, CDR2 FQGTGA. CDR3 region: CASSFSPNSPLHF. The CDR3 DNA follows: TGTGCCAGCAGCTTTAGCCCCAATTCACCCCTCCACTTT.

This clone appeared once. The chain couples TRBV28 to TRBJ1-2; 7 bases are shared with TRBD1. V lost 4 bases to trimming and J lost 0 bases; unmatched junction nucleotides: 2. The CDR3 has 14 amino acids. Germline V CDR1 and CDR2: MDHEN, SYDVKM. The CDR3 protein is CASSSGTANYGYTF. CDR3 nucleotides: TGTGCCAGCAGTTCCGGGACAGCTAACTATGGCTACACCTTC.

CDR3: CASSQLAGGPPVSEQFF. CDR3 in DNA: TGTGCCAGCAGCCAACTAGCGGGGGGTCCACCCGTCTCGGAGCAGTTCTTC. J is TRBJ2-1 and V is TRBV4-2, with TRBD2 matching 11 bases. This CDR3 is built from 17 residues. V lost 2 bases to trimming and J lost 10 bases; unmatched junction nucleotides: 13. CDR1 is LGHNA, CDR2 YNFKEQ, per germline.

V and J are TRBV7-9 and TRBJ1-2; the match to TRBD1 covers 8 bases. CDR1 and CDR2 from the germline V gene are SEHNR and FQNEAQ (reference sequence). The V segment lost 6 bases and the J segment 4 bases; nucleotides outside the gene matches: 13. The CDR3 has 16 amino acids. DNA for the CDR3: TGTGCCAGCAGACCTGACAGGGGTGGTCTTGGCTATGGCTACACCTTC. Translated: CASRPDRGGLGYGYTF.

The chain links TRBV29-1 to TRBJ2-5; D is unresolved. CDR3 length: 14 residues. The V and J ends lost 0 bases and 4 bases respectively, with 12 bases between them. Germline V gene sequence: CDR1 SQVTM, CDR2 ANQGSEA. The CDR3 loop reads CSVEDHRSPETQYF. As DNA, the CDR3 is TGCAGCGTTGAAGATCATCGGAGCCCAGAGACCCAGTACTTC.

The V and J genes are TRBV6-1 and TRBJ2-7; 7 bases are shared with TRBD1. The CDR3 sequence is 14 residues long. V gave up 6 bases and J gave up 4 bases; unmatched junction bases: 9. Per germline, CDR1 MNHNS and CDR2 SASEGT. The chain's CDR3 is CASSRTGLTYEQYF. The CDR3 DNA follows: TGTGCCAGCAGCAGGACAGGCCTCACGTACGAGCAGTACTTC.